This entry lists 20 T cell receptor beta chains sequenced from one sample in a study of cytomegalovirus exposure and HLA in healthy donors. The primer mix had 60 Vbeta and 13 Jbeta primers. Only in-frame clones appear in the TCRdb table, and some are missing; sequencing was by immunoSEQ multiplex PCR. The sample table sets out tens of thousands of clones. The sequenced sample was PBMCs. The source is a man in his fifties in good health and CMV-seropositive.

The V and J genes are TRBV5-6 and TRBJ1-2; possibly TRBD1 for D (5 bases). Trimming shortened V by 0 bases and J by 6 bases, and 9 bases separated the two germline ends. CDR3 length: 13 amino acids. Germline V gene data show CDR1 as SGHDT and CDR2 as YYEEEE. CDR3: CASSLAWGDGYTF. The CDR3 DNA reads TGTGCCAGCAGCTTGGCCTGGGGGGATGGCTACACCTTC.

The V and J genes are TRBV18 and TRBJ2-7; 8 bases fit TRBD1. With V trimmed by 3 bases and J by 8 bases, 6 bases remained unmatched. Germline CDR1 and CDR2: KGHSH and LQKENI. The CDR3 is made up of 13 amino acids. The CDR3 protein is CASSPGQESKQYF. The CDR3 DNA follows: TGTGCCAGCTCACCGGGACAGGAGTCGAAGCAGTACTTC.

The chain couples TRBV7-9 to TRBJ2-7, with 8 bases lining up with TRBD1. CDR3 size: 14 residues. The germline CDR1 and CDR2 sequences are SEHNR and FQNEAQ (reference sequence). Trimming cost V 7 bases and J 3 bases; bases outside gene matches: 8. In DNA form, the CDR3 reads TGTGCCAGCACCACCGGACAGGGAAACTACGAGCAGTACTTC. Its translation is CASTTGQGNYEQYF.

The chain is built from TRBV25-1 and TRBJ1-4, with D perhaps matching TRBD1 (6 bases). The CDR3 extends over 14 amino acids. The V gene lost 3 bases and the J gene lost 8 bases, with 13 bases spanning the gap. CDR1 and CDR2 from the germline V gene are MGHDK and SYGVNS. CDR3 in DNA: TGTGCCAGCAGTGATAGACAGGCTGGAGAAAAACTGTTTTTT. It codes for CASSDRQAGEKLFF.

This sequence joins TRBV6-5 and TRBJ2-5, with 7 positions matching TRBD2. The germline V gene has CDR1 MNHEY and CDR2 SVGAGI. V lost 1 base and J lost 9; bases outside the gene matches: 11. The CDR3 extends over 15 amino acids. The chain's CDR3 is CASSYWASGGGAQYF. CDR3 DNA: TGTGCCAGCAGTTACTGGGCTAGCGGTGGGGGGGCCCAGTACTTC.

This CDR3 is CASVLEPGTDTQYF. The DNA of the CDR3 is TGTGCCAGCGTACTAGAGCCCGGCACAGATACGCAGTATTTT. This chain links TRBV2 with TRBJ2-3; the D gene is possibly TRBD2 (5 bases). Germline V gene lookup returns CDR1 SNHLY and CDR2 FYNNEI. CDR3 length equals 14 residues. The V end lost 8 bases, the J end lost 1 base, and 13 bases lay between the germline ends.

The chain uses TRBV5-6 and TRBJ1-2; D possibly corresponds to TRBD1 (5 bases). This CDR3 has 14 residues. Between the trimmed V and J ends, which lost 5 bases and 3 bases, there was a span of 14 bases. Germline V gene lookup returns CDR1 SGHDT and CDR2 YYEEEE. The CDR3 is CASSPTGLDYGYTF. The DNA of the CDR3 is TGTGCCAGCAGTCCCACAGGCCTGGACTATGGCTACACCTTC.

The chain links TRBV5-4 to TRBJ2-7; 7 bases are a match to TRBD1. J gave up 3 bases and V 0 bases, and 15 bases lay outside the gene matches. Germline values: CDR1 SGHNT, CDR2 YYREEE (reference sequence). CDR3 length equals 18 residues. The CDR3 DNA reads TGTGCCAGCAGCTTGGACCAGACAGGGACCCCCTACTACTACGAGCAGTACTTC. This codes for CASSLDQTGTPYYYEQYF.

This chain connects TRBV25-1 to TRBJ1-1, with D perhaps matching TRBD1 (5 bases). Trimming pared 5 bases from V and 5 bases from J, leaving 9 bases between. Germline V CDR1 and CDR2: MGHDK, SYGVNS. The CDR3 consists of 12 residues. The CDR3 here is CASSRGYTEAFF. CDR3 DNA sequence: TGTGCCAGCAGTAGGGGATATACTGAAGCTTTCTTT.

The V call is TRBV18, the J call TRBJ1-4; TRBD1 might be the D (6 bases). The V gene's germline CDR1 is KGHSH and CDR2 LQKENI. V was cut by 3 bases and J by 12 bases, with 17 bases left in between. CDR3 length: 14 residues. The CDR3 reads CASSPFQGTTELFF. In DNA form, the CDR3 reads TGTGCCAGCTCACCGTTTCAGGGGACCACGGAACTGTTTTTT. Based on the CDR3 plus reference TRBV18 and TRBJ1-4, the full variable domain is NAGVMQNPRHLVRRRGQEARLRCSPMKGHSHVYWYRQLPEEGLKFMVYLQKENIIDESGMPKERFSAEFPKEGPSILRIQQVVRGDSAAYFCASSPFQGTTELFFGSGTQLSVL.

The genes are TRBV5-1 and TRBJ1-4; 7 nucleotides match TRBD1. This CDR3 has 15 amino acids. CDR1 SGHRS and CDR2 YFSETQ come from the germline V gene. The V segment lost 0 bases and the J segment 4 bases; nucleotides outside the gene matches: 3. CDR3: CASSLATGDNEKLFF. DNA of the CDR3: TGCGCCAGCAGCTTGGCAACAGGGGATAATGAAAAACTGTTTTTT.

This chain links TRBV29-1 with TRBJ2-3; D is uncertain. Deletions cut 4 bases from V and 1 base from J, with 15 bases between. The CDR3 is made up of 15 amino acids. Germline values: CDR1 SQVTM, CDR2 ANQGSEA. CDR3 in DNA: TGCAGCGTTGCGACTGGGTTATTAGGCACAGATACGCAGTATTTT. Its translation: CSVATGLLGTDTQYF.

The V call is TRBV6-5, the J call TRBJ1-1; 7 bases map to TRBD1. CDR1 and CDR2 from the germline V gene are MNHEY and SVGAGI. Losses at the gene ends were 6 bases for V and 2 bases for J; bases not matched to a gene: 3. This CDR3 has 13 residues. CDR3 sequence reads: CASSDRANTEAFF. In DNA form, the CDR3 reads TGTGCCAGCAGCGACAGGGCAAACACTGAAGCTTTCTTT.

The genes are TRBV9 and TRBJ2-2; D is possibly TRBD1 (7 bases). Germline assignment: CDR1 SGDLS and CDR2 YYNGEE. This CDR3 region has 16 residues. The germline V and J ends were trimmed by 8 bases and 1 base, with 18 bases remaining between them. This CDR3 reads CARTRGGGMNTGELFF. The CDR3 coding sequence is TGTGCCAGGACCCGAGGGGGCGGGATGAACACCGGGGAGCTGTTTTTT.

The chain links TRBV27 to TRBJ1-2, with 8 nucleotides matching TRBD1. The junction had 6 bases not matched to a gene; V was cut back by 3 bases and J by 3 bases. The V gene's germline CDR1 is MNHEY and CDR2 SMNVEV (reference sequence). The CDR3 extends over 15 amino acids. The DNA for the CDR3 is TGTGCCAGCAGTTTCCTGGACAGGGCACACTATGGCTACACCTTC. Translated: CASSFLDRAHYGYTF.

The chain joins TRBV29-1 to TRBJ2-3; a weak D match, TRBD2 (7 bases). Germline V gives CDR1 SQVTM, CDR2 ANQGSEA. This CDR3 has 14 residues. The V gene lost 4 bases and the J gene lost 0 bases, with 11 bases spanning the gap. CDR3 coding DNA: TGCAGCGTTGGGGCGGGGGCCAGCACAGATACGCAGTATTTT. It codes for CSVGAGASTDTQYF.

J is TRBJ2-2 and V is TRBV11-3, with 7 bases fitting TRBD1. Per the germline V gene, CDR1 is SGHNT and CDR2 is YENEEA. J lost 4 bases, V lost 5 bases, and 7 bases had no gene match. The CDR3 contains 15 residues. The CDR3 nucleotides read TGTGCCAGCAGCACCTCCGGGACAGCCACCGGGGAGCTGTTTTTT. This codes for CASSTSGTATGELFF.

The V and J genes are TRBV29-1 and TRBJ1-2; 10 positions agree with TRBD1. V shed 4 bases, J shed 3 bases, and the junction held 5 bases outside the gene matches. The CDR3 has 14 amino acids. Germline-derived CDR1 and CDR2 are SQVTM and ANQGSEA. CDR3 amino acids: CSVGTGGIDYGYTF. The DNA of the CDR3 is TGCAGCGTTGGGACAGGGGGGATCGACTATGGCTACACCTTC.

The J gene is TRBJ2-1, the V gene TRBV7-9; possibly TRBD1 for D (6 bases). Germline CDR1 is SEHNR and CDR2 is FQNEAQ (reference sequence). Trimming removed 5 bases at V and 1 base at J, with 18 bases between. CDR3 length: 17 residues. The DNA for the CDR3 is TGTGCCAGCAGCCCGGCTTCACAGGGACAATCCTACAATGAGCAGTTCTTC. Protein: CASSPASQGQSYNEQFF.

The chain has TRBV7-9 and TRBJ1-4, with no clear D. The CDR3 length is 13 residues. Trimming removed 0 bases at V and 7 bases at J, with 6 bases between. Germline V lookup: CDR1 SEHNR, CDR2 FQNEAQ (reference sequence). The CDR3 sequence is CASSLALSEKLFF. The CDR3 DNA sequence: TGTGCCAGCAGCTTAGCGCTAAGTGAAAAACTGTTTTTT.